This TCR beta chain was recorded in a study of cytomegalovirus exposure and HLA in healthy donors. Study observations and caveats: In a later analysis, HLA-associated TCR beta chains were more clonally expanded than equally common others.

13 Jbeta primers and 60 Vbeta primers were used for the PCR. The assay was immunoSEQ multiplex PCR, and TCRdb's table has in-frame clones only and misses some. The data hold approximately 140,000 clones, with about 81% observed a single time. The trim removed 3 bases at V and 7 bases at J, leaving 5 bases unmatched. This CDR3 spans 14 amino acids. Germline CDR1 reads SGHRS; CDR2 reads YFSETQ. With regard to this clone: Its cognate antigen is unknown.

This receptor was taken from a woman between 35 and 50 years old in good health and CMV-seropositive. Sequencing was done on a sample of PBMCs. The V gene is TRBV5-1, the J gene TRBJ2-1; 9 nucleotides match TRBD2. The CDR3 coding sequence is TGCGCCAGCAGCTACTTAGCGGGAGTTAATGAGCAGTTCTTC. This translates into CASSYLAGVNEQFF.